What follows are 21 T cell receptor beta chains derived from one specimen sequenced in a study of T cell repertoires in cytomegalovirus infection. Each CDR3 protein gets one entry after TCRdb re-called the reads with MiXCR. In the table there are fewer than 550,000 distinct CDR3 sequences, 26% of which are singletons. What was sequenced was PBMCs. The receptors were sampled from a human donor in good health (CMV status not recorded). Some clones in this sample may be carry-over from other donors' samples.

This rearrangement joins TRBV28 to TRBJ1-4; TRBD1 aligns across 7 bases. The germline CDR1 and CDR2 sequences are MDHEN and SYDVKM. This CDR3 has 16 amino acids. V trimming: 3 bases; J trimming: 6 bases; junction bases outside the gene matches: 10. The CDR3 spells CASSFVSGQTYEKLFF. CDR3 coding DNA: TGTGCCAGCAGTTTTGTCTCGGGACAGACATATGAAAAACTGTTTTTT.

V usage is TRBV19 and J usage is TRBJ2-3; TRBD1 agrees at 10 bases. The V gene's germline CDR1 is LNHDA and CDR2 SQIVND (reference sequence). Trimming cost V 3 bases and J 5 bases; bases outside gene matches: 8. The CDR3 extends over 16 amino acids. The CDR3 loop is CASSIRRGQGRDTQYF. CDR3 bases: TGTGCCAGTAGTATCCGGCGGGGACAGGGGCGAGATACGCAGTATTTT.

The rearrangement joins TRBV20-1 to TRBJ2-1; unclear D gene. Deletions cut 0 bases from V and 0 bases from J, with 9 bases between. CDR1 is DFQATT and CDR2 is SNEGSKA in the germline V gene (reference sequence). CDR3 length equals 15 residues. The CDR3 DNA sequence: TGCAGTGCTAGAGATCCGTGGGGCTCCTACAATGAGCAGTTCTTC. Protein product: CSARDPWGSYNEQFF.

This clonotype was observed a few times. A much larger clonotype is one base distant, so this may be a read error. The V gene is TRBV6-1, the J gene TRBJ2-2, with 10 bases lining up with TRBD1. Germline V gene data show CDR1 as MNHNS and CDR2 as SASEGT. The CDR3 covers 14 residues. After removal of 6 bases from V and 4 bases from J, the junction contained 2 bases not matched to a gene. The DNA of the CDR3 is TGTGCCAGCAGCCGGACAGGGGGCACCGGGGAGCTGTTTTTT. Translating gives CASSRTGGTGELFF.

The chain joins TRBV11-2 to TRBJ2-7; maybe TRBD1 (5 bases). The CDR3 runs 12 residues. Germline V lookup: CDR1 SGHAT, CDR2 FQNNGV. Trimming cost V 8 bases and J 6 bases, with 14 bases left between them. CDR3 loop: CASAIQGTEQYV. DNA of the CDR3: TGTGCCAGCGCAATCCAGGGTACCGAGCAGTACGTC.

The chain couples TRBV12-3 or TRBV12-4 to TRBJ1-1; 7 bases are a match to TRBD1. The CDR3 is 14 amino acids. Trimming at V came to 3 bases and at J to 3 bases, leaving 4 bases not matched to a gene. As DNA, the CDR3 is TGTGCCAGCAGTTTTCAACAGGGGTACACTGAAGCTTTCTTT. This sequence encodes CASSFQQGYTEAFF.

This clonotype occurred a few times. The chain combines TRBV12-5 with TRBJ2-4, with a tentative D call TRBD2 (5 bases). V lost 6 bases, J lost 0 bases, and 15 bases lay in between. Germline V gene lookup returns CDR1 LGHNT and CDR2 FRNRAP. This CDR3 region has 16 residues. The CDR3 sequence: CASGAPEVLAKNIQYF. CDR3 DNA: TGTGCTAGTGGCGCTCCGGAGGTCTTAGCCAAAAACATTCAGTACTTC.

V and J are TRBV7-2 and TRBJ1-5; D is uncertain. CDR3 length: 15 residues. Germline V CDR1 and CDR2: SGHTA, FQGNSA. The V gene lost 1 base and the J gene lost 7 bases, with 14 bases spanning the gap. The CDR3 spells CASSLGQQSWQPQHF. The CDR3 nucleotides read TGTGCCAGCAGCTTAGGCCAGCAGTCGTGGCAGCCCCAGCATTTT.

The chain couples TRBV12-3 or TRBV12-4 to TRBJ1-2, with D possibly being TRBD1 (5 bases). V was shortened by 6 bases and J by 4 bases, with 21 bases between the two germline ends. The CDR3 runs 16 residues. The CDR3 bases are TGTGCCAGCAGGCCCCCCGGTGGCAGGGATTCCTATGGCTACACCTTC. Protein sequence: CASRPPGGRDSYGYTF.

Ten or more counts support this clonotype. The genes are TRBV7-7 and TRBJ2-1; a weak D match, TRBD1 (6 bases). There are 15 residues in the CDR3. V was trimmed by 5 bases and J by 1 base, leaving 12 bases between them. CDR1 is SSHAT, CDR2 FNYEAQ, per germline (reference sequence). The CDR3 sequence is CASSPERGSYNEQFF. In DNA form, the CDR3 reads TGTGCCAGCAGCCCGGAGAGGGGGTCCTACAATGAGCAGTTCTTC. Based on the CDR3 plus reference TRBV7-7 and TRBJ2-1, the full variable domain is GAGVSQSPRYKVTKRGQDVTLRCDPISSHATLYWYQQALGQGPEFLTYFNYEAQPDKSGLPSDRFSAERPEGSISTLTIQRTEQRDSAMYRCASSPERGSYNEQFFGPGTRLTVL.

This clonotype has ten or more counts. This rearrangement joins TRBV7-3 to TRBJ2-5, with D tentatively TRBD2 (6 bases). V was pared by 8 bases and J by 4 bases, with 20 bases between. The CDR3 contains 15 residues. Germline CDR1 is SGHTA and CDR2 is FQGTGA. The CDR3 sequence is CASRSAPGVGETQYF. As DNA, the CDR3 is TGTGCCAGCCGATCTGCGCCGGGAGTGGGAGAGACCCAGTACTTC.

The chain recombines TRBV7-9 with TRBJ2-5, with TRBD2 matching 7 bases. V lost 5 bases, J lost 10 bases, and 13 bases stayed unmatched. The CDR3 has 14 residues. The germline gives CDR1 SEHNR, CDR2 FQNEAQ (reference sequence). The CDR3 nucleotides are TGTGCCAGCAGCCCCCCCTTCGCGGGAGAGCACCAGTACTTC. It specifies CASSPPFAGEHQYF.

V usage is TRBV11-3 and J usage is TRBJ1-2; TRBD1 aligns across 7 bases. Germline V gives CDR1 SGHNT, CDR2 YENEEA. V lost 5 bases and J lost 7; bases outside the gene matches: 10. The CDR3 extends over 14 amino acids. The CDR3 nucleotides read TGTGCCAGCAGCCCCGGACAGGAGGCAGGTGGCTACACCTTC. Encoded protein: CASSPGQEAGGYTF.

This chain joins TRBV27 and TRBJ2-3; D is ambiguous. From germline, CDR1 is MNHEY and CDR2 SMNVEV (reference sequence). The CDR3 is 17 residues long. V lost 2 bases to trimming and J lost 4 bases, with 19 bases between them. For the CDR3, the DNA is TGTGCCAGCAGTTTAATCCCTCCGCTCGGAAGCGCAGATACGCAGTATTTT. It is translated as CASSLIPPLGSADTQYF.

The CDR3 protein is CASSFPHGSGSTDTQYF. DNA for the CDR3: TGTGCCAGCAGTTTTCCCCACGGTAGCGGGAGCACAGATACGCAGTATTTT. V usage is TRBV28 and J usage is TRBJ2-3, with 7 positions matching TRBD2. V trimming: 3 bases; J trimming: 0 bases; junction bases outside the gene matches: 9. CDR1 is MDHEN, CDR2 SYDVKM, per germline. The length of the CDR3 is 17 residues. The full variable domain, with the rest looked up from reference TRBV28 and TRBJ2-3, is DVKVTQSSRYLVKRTGEKVFLECVQDMDHENMFWYRQDPGLGLRLIYFSYDVKMKEKGDIPEGYSVSREKKERFSLILESASTNQTSMYLCASSFPHGSGSTDTQYFGPGTRLTVL.

This clonotype was observed a handful of times. The rearrangement uses TRBV7-9 and TRBJ1-1, with 8 bases lining up with TRBD1. This CDR3 is built from 14 residues. V shed 11 bases and J 3 bases; nucleotides not matched to a gene: 11. Germline V gene lookup returns CDR1 SEHNR and CDR2 FQNEAQ (reference sequence). The chain's CDR3 is CAGERDRKDTEAFF. CDR3 in DNA: TGTGCCGGGGAAAGGGACAGGAAGGACACTGAAGCTTTCTTT.

The V call is TRBV30, the J call TRBJ1-4; D is unclear. V gave up 1 base and J gave up 6 bases, with 18 bases separating them. The CDR3 spans 16 residues. Germline V lookup: CDR1 GTSNPN, CDR2 SVGIG (reference sequence). CDR3 DNA sequence: TGTGCCTGGAGTGGTCTCGGGATTCTGTCTTATGAAAAACTGTTTTTT. Translated, it gives CAWSGLGILSYEKLFF.

The chain recombines TRBV11-1 with TRBJ2-1; possibly TRBD1 or TRBD2 for D (7 bases each). This CDR3 contains 15 residues. Looked up from germline, CDR1 is SGHAT and CDR2 is FQDESV (reference sequence). V lost 5 bases and J 7 bases, leaving 18 bases between the germline ends. CDR3 bases: TGTGCCAGCAGCCCAGGTGGCAGGGGGGGGAATGAGCAGTTCTTC. It translates to CASSPGGRGGNEQFF.

This clonotype occurred many times. The CDR3 nucleotides are TGTGCCAGCAGCCTCCCTGAGGATAGGGGGCATCTGAACACTGAAGCTTTCTTT. This sequence encodes CASSLPEDRGHLNTEAFF. The chain combines TRBV7-8 with TRBJ1-1; 7 bases line up with TRBD1. In germline, CDR1 is SGHVS, CDR2 FQNEAQ. The CDR3 is 18 amino acids. V lost 5 bases and J lost 0; bases outside the gene matches: 15. The full variable domain, with the rest looked up from reference TRBV7-8 and TRBJ1-1, is GAGVSQSPRYKVAKRGQDVALRCDPISGHVSLFWYQQALGQGPEFLTYFQNEAQLDKSGLPSDRFFAERPEGSVSTLKIQRTQQEDSAVYLCASSLPEDRGHLNTEAFFGQGTRLTVV.

This clonotype was counted a few times. The gene calls are TRBV7-2 and TRBJ1-1; 11 positions match TRBD1. The V segment lost 5 bases and the J segment 0 bases; nucleotides outside the gene matches: 14. The germline CDR1 and CDR2 sequences are SGHTA and FQGNSA. This CDR3 is built from 19 residues. For the CDR3, the DNA is TGTGCCAGCAGCCATTTCCGTGGACAGGGGGCATTCTTGAACACTGAAGCTTTCTTT. Translated, it gives CASSHFRGQGAFLNTEAFF.

The chain carries TRBV10-3 and TRBJ2-3, with no clear D. The length of the CDR3 is 13 residues. CDR1 is ENHRY, CDR2 SYGVKD, per germline. Trimming took off 2 bases at V and 4 bases at J, with 7 bases between the two ends. Here the CDR3 DNA reads TGTGCCATCAGTGAGACAAGATCAGATACGCAGTATTTT. It encodes CAISETRSDTQYF.